This T cell receptor beta chain comes out of a study of T cell clonotyping in hematopoietic cell transplantation. Profiling relied on immunoSEQ multiplex PCR, and the TCRdb table lists in-frame clones only, not all of them. Of 15,000 or so clones listed, over 75% are singletons. This clone was counted only a few times. The sequencing here drew on PBMCs, taken 100 days after allogeneic stem cell transplant. The sequence was obtained from a male patient in his forties or fifties who had an allogeneic stem cell transplant from an unrelated donor, so T cells may come from the graft donor. Some clones in this sample may be carry-over from other donors' samples.

The CDR3 DNA follows: TGTGCCAGCGGGACTAGCGGGGGCACAGATACGCAGTATTTT. Translated, it gives CASGTSGGTDTQYF. The rearrangement joins TRBV7-2 to TRBJ2-3, with 13 bases lining up with TRBD2. Unmatched junction bases numbered 0, after V lost 8 bases and J lost 1 base. Germline-derived CDR1 and CDR2 are SGHTA and FQGNSA. The CDR3 runs to 14 residues.